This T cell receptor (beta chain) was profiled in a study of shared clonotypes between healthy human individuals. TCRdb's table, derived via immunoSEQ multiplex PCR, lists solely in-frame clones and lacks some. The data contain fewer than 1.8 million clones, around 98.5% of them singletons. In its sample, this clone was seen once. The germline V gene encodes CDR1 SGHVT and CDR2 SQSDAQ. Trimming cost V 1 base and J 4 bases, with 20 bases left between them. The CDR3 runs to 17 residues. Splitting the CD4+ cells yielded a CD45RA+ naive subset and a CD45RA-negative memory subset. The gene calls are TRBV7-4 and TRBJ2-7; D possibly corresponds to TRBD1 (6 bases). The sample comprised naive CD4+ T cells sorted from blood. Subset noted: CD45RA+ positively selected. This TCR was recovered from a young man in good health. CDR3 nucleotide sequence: TGTGCCAGCAGCTTAGTCTGTGGATGTGGACAGAGGTACGAGCAGTACTTC. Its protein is CASSLVCGCGQRYEQYF.